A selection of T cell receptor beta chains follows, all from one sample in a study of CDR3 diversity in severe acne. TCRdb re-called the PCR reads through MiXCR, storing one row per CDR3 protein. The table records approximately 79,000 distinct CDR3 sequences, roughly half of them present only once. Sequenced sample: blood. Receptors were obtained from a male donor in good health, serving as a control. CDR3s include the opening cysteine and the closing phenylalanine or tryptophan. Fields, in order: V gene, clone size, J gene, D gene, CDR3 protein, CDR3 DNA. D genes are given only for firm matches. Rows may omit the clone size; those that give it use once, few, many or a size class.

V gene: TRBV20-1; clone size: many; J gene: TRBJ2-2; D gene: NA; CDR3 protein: CSARDHRLQPNTGELFF; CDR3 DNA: TGCAGTGCTAGAGATCATCGGCTTCAACCGAACACCGGGGAGCTGTTTTTT
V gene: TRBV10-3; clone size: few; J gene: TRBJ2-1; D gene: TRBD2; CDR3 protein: CAISESGGGPGNEQFF; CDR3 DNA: TGTGCCATCAGTGAGTCGGGGGGAGGGCCTGGAAATGAGCAGTTCTTC
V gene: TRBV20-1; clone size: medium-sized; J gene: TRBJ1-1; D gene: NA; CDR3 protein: CSARGGRITEAFF; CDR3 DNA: TGCAGTGCTAGAGGGGGAAGAATCACTGAAGCTTTCTTT
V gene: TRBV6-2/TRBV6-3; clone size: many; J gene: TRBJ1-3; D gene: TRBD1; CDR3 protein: CASSTRTGGRNTIYF; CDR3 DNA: TGTGCCAGCAGTACCCGGACAGGGGGTCGAAACACCATATATTTT
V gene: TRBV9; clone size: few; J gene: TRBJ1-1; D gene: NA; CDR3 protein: CASSVRGAEPMNTEAFF; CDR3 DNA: TGTGCCAGCAGCGTCCGAGGGGCGGAACCCATGAACACTGAAGCTTTCTTT
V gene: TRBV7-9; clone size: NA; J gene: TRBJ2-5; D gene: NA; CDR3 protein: CASSRRGTQYF; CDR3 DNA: TGTGCCAGCAGTAGGAGGGGGACCCAGTACTTC
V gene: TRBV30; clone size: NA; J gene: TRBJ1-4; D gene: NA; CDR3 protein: CARSVSAEPYGKLFF; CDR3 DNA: TGTGCCAGGAGTGTGTCCGCAGAACCTTATGGAAAACTGTTTTTT
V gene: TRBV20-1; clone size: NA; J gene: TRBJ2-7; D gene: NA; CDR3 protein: CSARSSGAEQYF; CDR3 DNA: TGCAGTGCTAGATCTTCTGGGGCGGAGCAGTACTTC
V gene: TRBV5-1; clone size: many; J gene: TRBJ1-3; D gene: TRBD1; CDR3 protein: CASSLSGQAISGNTIYF; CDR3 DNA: TGCGCCAGCAGCTTGAGCGGACAGGCGATCTCTGGAAACACCATATATTTT
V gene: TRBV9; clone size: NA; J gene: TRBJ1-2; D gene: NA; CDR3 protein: CASSVVVQGSYGYTF; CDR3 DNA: TGTGCCAGCAGCGTAGTGGTGCAGGGATCGTATGGCTACACCTTC
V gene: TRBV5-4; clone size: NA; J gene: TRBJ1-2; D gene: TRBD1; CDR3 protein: CASSSGQAGYGYTF; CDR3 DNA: TGTGCCAGCAGCTCTGGACAGGCTGGCTATGGCTACACCTTC
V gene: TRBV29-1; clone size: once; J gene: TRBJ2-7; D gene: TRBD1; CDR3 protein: CSSGDRGYEQYF; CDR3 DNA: TGCAGCTCCGGGGACAGGGGCTACGAGCAGTACTTC
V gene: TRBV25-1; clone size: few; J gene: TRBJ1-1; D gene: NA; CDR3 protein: CASSQEGVENTEAFF; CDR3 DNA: TGTGCCAGCAGCCAAGAAGGAGTCGAGAACACTGAAGCTTTCTTT
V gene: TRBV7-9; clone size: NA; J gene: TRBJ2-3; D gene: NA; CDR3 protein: CASSPGVSTDTQYF; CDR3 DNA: TGTGCCAGCAGCCCAGGGGTTAGCACAGATACGCAGTATTTT
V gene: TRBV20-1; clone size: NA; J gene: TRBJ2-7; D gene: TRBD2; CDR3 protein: CGATTSGKGEQYF; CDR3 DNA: TGCGGTGCCACGACTAGCGGGAAGGGCGAGCAGTACTTC
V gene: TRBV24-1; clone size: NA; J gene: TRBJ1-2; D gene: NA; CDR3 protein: CASSSRTVDYGYTF; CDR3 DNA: TGTGCCAGCAGCTCTAGGACGGTTGACTATGGCTACACCTTC
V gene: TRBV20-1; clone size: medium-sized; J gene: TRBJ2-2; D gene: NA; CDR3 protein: CSARGQPDTGELFF; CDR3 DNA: TGCAGTGCTAGAGGCCAGCCTGATACCGGGGAGCTGTTTTTT
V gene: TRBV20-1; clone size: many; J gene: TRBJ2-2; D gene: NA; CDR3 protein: CSASLGGADTGELFF; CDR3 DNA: TGCAGTGCTAGTTTGGGGGGGGCGGACACCGGGGAGCTGTTTTTT
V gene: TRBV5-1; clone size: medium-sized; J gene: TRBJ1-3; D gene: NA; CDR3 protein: CASSLAGSGNTIYF; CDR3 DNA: TGCGCCAGCAGCTTGGCAGGCTCTGGAAACACCATATATTTT
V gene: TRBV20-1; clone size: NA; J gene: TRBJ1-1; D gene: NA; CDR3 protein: CSATGHWNTEAFF; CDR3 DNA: TGCAGTGCCACGGGACACTGGAACACTGAAGCTTTCTTT
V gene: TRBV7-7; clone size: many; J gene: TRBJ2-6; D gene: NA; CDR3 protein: CASSLAFFFASSGANVLTF; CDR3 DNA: TGTGCTAGCAGCTTAGCGTTCTTTTTTGCAAGCTCTGGGGCCAACGTCCTGACTTTC
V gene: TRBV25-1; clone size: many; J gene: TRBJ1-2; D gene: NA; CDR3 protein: CASSNPGAGGGYTF; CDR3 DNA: TGTGCCAGCAGTAACCCAGGGGCCGGCGGTGGCTACACCTTC
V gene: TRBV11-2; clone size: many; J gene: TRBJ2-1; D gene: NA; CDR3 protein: CASSSSSLGQTTNEQFF; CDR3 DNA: TGTGCCAGCAGCTCCAGTTCTTTAGGACAGACTACTAATGAGCAGTTCTTC
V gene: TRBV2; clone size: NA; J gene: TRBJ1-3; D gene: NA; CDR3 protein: CASSEAWGPNAEAFFGNTIYF; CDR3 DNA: NA